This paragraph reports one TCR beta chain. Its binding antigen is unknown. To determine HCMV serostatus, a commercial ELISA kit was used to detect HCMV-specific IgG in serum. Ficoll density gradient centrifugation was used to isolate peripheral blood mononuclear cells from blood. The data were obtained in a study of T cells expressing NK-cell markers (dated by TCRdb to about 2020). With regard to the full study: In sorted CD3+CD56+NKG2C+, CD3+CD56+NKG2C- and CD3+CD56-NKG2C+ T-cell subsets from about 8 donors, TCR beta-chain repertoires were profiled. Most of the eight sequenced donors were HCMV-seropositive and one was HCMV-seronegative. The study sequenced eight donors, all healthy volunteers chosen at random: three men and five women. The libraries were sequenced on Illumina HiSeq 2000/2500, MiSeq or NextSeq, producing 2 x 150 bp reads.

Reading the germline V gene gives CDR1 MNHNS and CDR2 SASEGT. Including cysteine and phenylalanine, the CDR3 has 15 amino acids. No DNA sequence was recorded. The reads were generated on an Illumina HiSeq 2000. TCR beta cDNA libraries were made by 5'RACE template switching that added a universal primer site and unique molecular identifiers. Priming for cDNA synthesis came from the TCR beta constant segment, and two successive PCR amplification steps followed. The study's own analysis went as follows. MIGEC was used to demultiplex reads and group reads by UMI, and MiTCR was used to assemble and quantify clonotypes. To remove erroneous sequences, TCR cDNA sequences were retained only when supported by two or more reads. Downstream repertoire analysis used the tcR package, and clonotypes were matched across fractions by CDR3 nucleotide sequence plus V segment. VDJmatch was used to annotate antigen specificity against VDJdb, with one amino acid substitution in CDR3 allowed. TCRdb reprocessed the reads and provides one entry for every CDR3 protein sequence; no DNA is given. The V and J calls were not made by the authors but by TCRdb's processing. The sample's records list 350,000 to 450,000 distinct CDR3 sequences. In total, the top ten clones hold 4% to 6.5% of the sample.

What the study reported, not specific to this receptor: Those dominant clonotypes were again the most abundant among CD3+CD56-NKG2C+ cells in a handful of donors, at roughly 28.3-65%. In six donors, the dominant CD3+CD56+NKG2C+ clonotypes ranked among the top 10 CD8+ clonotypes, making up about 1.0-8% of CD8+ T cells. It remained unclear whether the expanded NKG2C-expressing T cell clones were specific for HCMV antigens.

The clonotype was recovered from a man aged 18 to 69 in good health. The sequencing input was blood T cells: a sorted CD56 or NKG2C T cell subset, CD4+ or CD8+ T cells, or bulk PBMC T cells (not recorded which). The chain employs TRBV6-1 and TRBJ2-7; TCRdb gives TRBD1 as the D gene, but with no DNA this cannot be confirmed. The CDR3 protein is CASSVGDRSSYEQYF.